One and the same sample provided the 23 T cell receptor beta chains below, sequenced in a study of shared clonotypes between healthy human individuals. Assay used: immunoSEQ multiplex PCR; TCRdb lists only in-frame clones, some missing. The sample consists of about 1.1 million clones, about 80% of them appearing once. Sequencing was performed on memory CD4+ T cells from PBMCs. Subset here: CD45RA-negative fraction. The receptors originated from a young man in good health. Some clones in this sample may be carry-over from other donors' samples.

V is TRBV20-1 and J is TRBJ2-5; D assignment may be TRBD1 or TRBD2 (5 bases each). Germline CDR1 and CDR2: DFQATT and SNEGSKA (reference sequence). The V and J ends lost 6 bases and 8 bases respectively, with 13 bases between them. This CDR3 comprises 11 residues. The CDR3 region is CSANPGRTQYF. In DNA form, the CDR3 reads TGCAGTGCCAACCCGGGACGAACCCAGTACTTC.

This clone was seen only once. The chain has TRBV2 and TRBJ2-7; D unclear. The V gene lost 3 bases and the J gene lost 8 bases, with 8 bases spanning the gap. The germline gives CDR1 SNHLY, CDR2 FYNNEI. This CDR3 spans 11 amino acids. The DNA of the CDR3 is TGTGCCAGCAGTGATGATGCACAGCAGTACTTC. It is translated as CASSDDAQQYF.

Turning to this clone: Other nucleotide sequences from this sample produce the same CDR3. The V and J genes are TRBV9 and TRBJ2-5; no clear D gene. V lost 4 bases to trimming and J lost 5 bases, with 9 bases between them. The CDR3 consists of 12 residues. The germline CDR1 and CDR2 sequences are SGDLS and YYNGEE. The CDR3 DNA sequence: TGTGCCAGCAGCCCCCACGAGGAGACCCAGTACTTC. As protein: CASSPHEETQYF.

The chain has TRBV28 and TRBJ1-1; D is unclear. This CDR3 contains 13 residues. Germline CDR1 MDHEN, CDR2 SYDVKM. V lost 3 bases and J lost 8, with 13 bases in between. The CDR3, as DNA: TGTGCCAGCAGTTTGGTGTCCGGGCGAGAAGCTTTCTTT. This encodes CASSLVSGREAFF.

V usage is TRBV4-2 and J usage is TRBJ2-3; D is unresolved. V lost 1 base and J 6 bases, leaving 11 bases between the germline ends. The CDR3 sequence is 14 residues long. Germline V gene data show CDR1 as LGHNA and CDR2 as YNFKEQ. In nucleotides, the CDR3 is TGTGCCAGCAGCCAAGGACCCCCCTCCGATACGCAGTATTTT. It specifies CASSQGPPSDTQYF.

This clone was seen only a few times. V usage is TRBV27 and J usage is TRBJ2-1, with TRBD2 matching over 7 bases. Trimming cost V 2 bases and J 5 bases; bases outside gene matches: 6. CDR3 size: 15 residues. Germline CDR1 MNHEY, CDR2 SMNVEV (reference sequence). CDR3 loop: CASSLISSGNNEQFF. CDR3 nucleotides: TGTGCCAGCAGTTTAATCTCAAGCGGGAACAATGAGCAGTTCTTC.

This chain links TRBV4-2 with TRBJ2-1; unclear D gene. The germline V and J ends were trimmed by 3 bases and 8 bases, with 11 bases remaining between them. The V gene's germline CDR1 is LGHNA and CDR2 YNFKEQ. The CDR3 has 13 residues. The CDR3 protein is CASSQVRGDEQFF. In nucleotides, the CDR3 is TGTGCCAGCAGCCAGGTTAGAGGCGATGAGCAGTTCTTC.

This clone appeared once. This chain joins TRBV6-1 and TRBJ2-2; D is possibly TRBD2 (5 bases). Germline V CDR1 and CDR2: MNHNS, SASEGT. The V end was cut by 6 bases, the J end by 7 bases, with 15 bases between. The CDR3 spans 14 residues. The CDR3, as DNA: TGTGCCAGCAGAGCGACTATGGGAGTCGGGGAGCTGTTTTTT. Translation gives CASRATMGVGELFF.

To note about this clone: One junction end disagrees with the germline gene, perhaps due to a read error. This sequence joins TRBV10-3 and TRBJ1-2; D ambiguous. There are 11 residues in the CDR3. CDR1 is ENHRY and CDR2 is SYGVKD in the germline V gene. CDR3 loop: CAISESTFPYF. The DNA for the CDR3 is TGTGCCATCAGTGAGTCGACCTTCCCTTACTTC.

The chain is built from TRBV7-2 and TRBJ2-7; 8 bases line up with TRBD1. The CDR3 spans 15 residues. V trimming: 1 base; J trimming: 1 base; junction bases outside the gene matches: 3. CDR1 is SGHTA and CDR2 is FQGNSA in the germline V gene. CDR3 in DNA: TGTGCCAGCAGCTTAGGACAGGGGCTATCCTACGAGCAGTACTTC. This translates into CASSLGQGLSYEQYF.

In regard to this clone: The junction and the germline gene differ at one end; a read error may be behind it. The gene calls are TRBV11-2 and TRBJ2-5; 7 bases match TRBD1. The germline CDR1 and CDR2 sequences are SGHAT and FQNNGV. The CDR3 has 11 amino acids. The CDR3 is CASSLWDSPHF. For the CDR3, the DNA is TGTGCCAGCAGCTTATGGGACAGTCCTCACTTC.

The chain combines TRBV19 with TRBJ2-1; 7 bases agree with TRBD1. The CDR3 covers 15 residues. V was clipped by 4 bases and J by 4 bases; unmatched bases: 7. CDR1 and CDR2 (germline): LNHDA, SQIVND (reference sequence). Written as DNA, the CDR3 is TGTGCCAGTAGTACCCAAGGGACAGCGTACAATGAGCAGTTCTTC. Residues: CASSTQGTAYNEQFF.

About this clone: One end of the junction varies from germline; a read error may be responsible. The rearrangement uses TRBV10-1 and TRBJ2-7; 7 nucleotides align to TRBD1. Germline CDR1 WNHNN, CDR2 SYGVQD (reference sequence). The CDR3 loop spans 13 amino acids. Written as DNA, the CDR3 is TGCGCCAGCAGTGACCCTGCCCGGGACAGCCCGCACTTC. Amino acid sequence: CASSDPARDSPHF.

The chain is built from TRBV4-3 and TRBJ2-7; D is ambiguous. The CDR3 consists of 17 residues. Germline assignment: CDR1 LGHNA and CDR2 YSLEER. V dropped 0 bases and J dropped 4 bases, with 19 bases sitting between them. DNA for the CDR3: TGCGCCAGCAGCCAAGATCGAACCCGGCCCCCCATTTACGAGCAGTACTTC. Translation gives CASSQDRTRPPIYEQYF.

The chain is built from TRBV5-4 and TRBJ2-1; D perhaps matches TRBD1 (5 bases). Trimming stripped 1 base from V and 1 base from J, with 12 bases between. Germline-derived CDR1 and CDR2 are SGHNT and YYREEE (reference sequence). The CDR3 has 16 amino acids. The DNA for the CDR3 is TGTGCCAGCAGCTTGCGGGCCAGGGCATCCTACAATGAGCAGTTCTTC. It translates to CASSLRARASYNEQFF.

V usage is TRBV6-1 and J usage is TRBJ2-2; D remains unclear. The CDR3 spans 15 residues. Deletions cut 6 bases from V and 2 bases from J, with 13 bases between. Germline V gene lookup returns CDR1 MNHNS and CDR2 SASEGT. The CDR3 spells CASSPVVRNTGELFF. DNA of the CDR3: TGTGCCAGCAGCCCAGTGGTCCGAAACACCGGGGAGCTGTTTTTT.

The rearrangement joins TRBV5-1 to TRBJ2-5, with 8 bases that match TRBD1. CDR1 and CDR2 (germline): SGHRS, YFSETQ. V dropped 4 bases and J dropped 1; count of bases not matched to a gene: 6. The CDR3 runs 15 residues. CDR3 bases: TGCGCCAGCAGCCCGGACAGGGTAGGCCAAGAGACCCAGTACTTC. Translating gives CASSPDRVGQETQYF.

As to this clone: The sample carries other DNA sequences with the same CDR3. The chain links TRBV9 to TRBJ2-1; TRBD2 aligns across 7 bases. V dropped 3 bases and J dropped 2; count of bases not matched to a gene: 5. The CDR3 extends over 15 amino acids. Per germline, CDR1 SGDLS and CDR2 YYNGEE. The CDR3 bases are TGTGCCAGCAGCGGGCTAGCGGTCCCCTACAATGAGCAGTTCTTC. Amino acid sequence: CASSGLAVPYNEQFF.

The V call is TRBV7-8, the J call TRBJ2-1, with D tentatively TRBD1 (6 bases). V lost 4 bases and J 5 bases, leaving 15 bases between the germline ends. The CDR3 sequence is 15 residues long. Looked up from germline, CDR1 is SGHVS and CDR2 is FQNEAQ. The CDR3 DNA follows: TGTGCCAGCAGCTCAATTCCGGGACATAACAATGAGCAGTTCTTC. It encodes CASSSIPGHNNEQFF.

The V call is TRBV18, the J call TRBJ2-3, with D hard to call. CDR3 length: 13 amino acids. From germline, CDR1 is KGHSH and CDR2 LQKENI. The ends were cut back, 5 bases at V and 0 bases at J, with 6 bases in the middle. The CDR3 sequence: CASSKTSTDTQYF. CDR3 nucleotides: TGTGCCAGCTCAAAAACTAGCACAGATACGCAGTATTTT. Combining the CDR3 with reference TRBV18 and TRBJ2-3 gives the whole variable domain NAGVMQNPRHLVRRRGQEARLRCSPMKGHSHVYWYRQLPEEGLKFMVYLQKENIIDESGMPKERFSAEFPKEGPSILRIQQVVRGDSAAYFCASSKTSTDTQYFGPGTRLTVL.

This chain uses TRBV4-1 with TRBJ2-3; 7 positions match TRBD1. With 1 base clipped from V and 1 base from J, the junction kept 11 bases outside the gene matches. The CDR3 is made up of 18 amino acids. From germline, CDR1 is MGHRA and CDR2 YSYEKL. CDR3 nucleotide sequence: TGCGCCAGCAGCCAAGTGCCGGGCCACAGGGGAGGCACAGATACGCAGTATTTT. Translation: CASSQVPGHRGGTDTQYF.

The chain uses TRBV11-2 and TRBJ2-1, with D perhaps matching TRBD1 (5 bases). Germline values: CDR1 SGHAT, CDR2 FQNNGV. This CDR3 has 15 residues. The ends were cut back, 5 bases at V and 2 bases at J, with 13 bases in the middle. Written as DNA, the CDR3 is TGTGCCAGCAGCACACAAGGGGCTACCTACAATGAGCAGTTCTTC. It translates to CASSTQGATYNEQFF.

This rearrangement joins TRBV7-3 to TRBJ2-3; 7 bases agree with TRBD2. Trimming took 4 bases from V and 1 from J; bases not matched to a gene: 5. The CDR3 runs 15 residues. Looked up from germline, CDR1 is SGHTA and CDR2 is FQGTGA. The CDR3 nucleotides are TGTGCCAGCAGCTCGCGACGGGAGGGCACAGATACGCAGTATTTT. Encoded protein: CASSSRREGTDTQYF.